This T cell receptor (beta chain) was captured by sequencing in a study of blood T cell repertoires in COVID-19. Germline CDR1 and CDR2: SGHAT and FQNNGV. CDR3 length: 15 amino acids. V lost 1 base, J lost 0 bases, and 9 bases lay in between. The assay was immunoSEQ multiplex PCR, and TCRdb's table has in-frame clones only and misses some. Among about 160,000 clones, 80% were seen once, and the ten largest hold more than 3%. The V gene is TRBV11-2, the J gene TRBJ1-1, with D uncertain. This TCR was sampled from a woman in her sixties who had recovered from COVID-19. Sequencing was done on a sample of PBMCs or T cells enriched from blood (not recorded which). CDR3 amino acids: CASSLAPLMNTEAFF. In DNA, the CDR3 is TGTGCCAGCAGCTTAGCCCCCCTTATGAACACTGAAGCTTTCTTT.